This entry lists 27 T cell receptor beta chains sequenced from one sample in a study of preoperative IRX-2 immunotherapy in early breast cancer. Clones were read by immunoSEQ multiplex PCR, and TCRdb kept only the in-frame ones, dropping some. Found here are 35,000 to 45,000 clones, around 82% of them singletons; the top ten hold approximately 1.5%. The treatment here: preoperative locoregional IRX-2 cytokine immunotherapy. Source: lymph node tissue, taken after IRX-2 immunotherapy. These receptors were taken from a human donor with breast cancer.

This clone was counted a single time. This chain joins TRBV6-8 and TRBJ1-2; no clear D gene. This CDR3 has 15 amino acids. V was pared by 1 base and J by 4 bases, with 13 bases between. In germline, CDR1 is MNHGY, CDR2 SAAAGT. As DNA, the CDR3 is TGTGCCAGCAGTTACTTTTCTGGGCCAGTCTATGGCTACACCTTC. Encoded protein: CASSYFSGPVYGYTF.

The chain has TRBV14 and TRBJ2-7, with D perhaps being TRBD1 or TRBD2 (5 bases each). CDR3 length: 13 amino acids. CDR1 is SGHDN, CDR2 FVKESK, per germline. The ends were cut back, 5 bases at V and 6 bases at J, with 14 bases in the middle. The CDR3 sequence is CASSRDAGGEQYF. The DNA for the CDR3 is TGTGCCAGCAGCAGGGACGCTGGGGGCGAGCAGTACTTC. Full variable domain (remainder filled in from reference TRBV14 and TRBJ2-7): EAGVTQFPSHSVIEKGQTVTLRCDPISGHDNLYWYRRVMGKEIKFLLHFVKESKQDESGMPNNRFLAERTGGTYSTLKVQPAELEDSGVYFCASSRDAGGEQYFGPGTRLTVT.

As to this clone: Germline and junction disagree at one end, which may indicate a read error. J is TRBJ2-2 and V is TRBV11-3, with D perhaps matching TRBD1 (6 bases). CDR3 size: 15 residues. Germline values: CDR1 SGHNT, CDR2 YENEEA. Here the CDR3 reads CASSRRGPDTGELFF. CDR3 nucleotides: TGTGCTAGCAGCCGCAGGGGTCCCGACACCGGGGAGCTGTTTTTT.

The J gene is TRBJ1-2, the V gene TRBV6-8, with a possible D match to TRBD1 (5 bases). Trimming shortened V by 8 bases and J by 4 bases, and 17 bases separated the two germline ends. The germline gives CDR1 MNHGY, CDR2 SAAAGT. The CDR3 loop spans 14 amino acids. CDR3 sequence: CASSVIGAIYGYTF. The CDR3 nucleotides read TGTGCCAGCTCGGTCATAGGGGCGATCTATGGCTACACCTTC.

V and J are TRBV5-1 and TRBJ2-6; a weak D match, TRBD1 (5 bases). The CDR3 has 14 residues. Trimming removed 2 bases from V and 8 bases from J, with 11 bases in between. Germline CDR1 SGHRS, CDR2 YFSETQ. DNA for the CDR3: TGCGCCAGCAGCTTAAGCAGGGTGTCCAACGTCCTGACTTTC. Translating it yields CASSLSRVSNVLTF.

This chain links TRBV5-1 with TRBJ2-5, with 10 positions matching TRBD2. After removal of 4 bases from V and 5 bases from J, the junction contained 8 bases not matched to a gene. The CDR3 is 15 amino acids. CDR1 is SGHRS, CDR2 YFSETQ, per germline. The CDR3 protein is CASSISGGAGETQYF. CDR3 nucleotides: TGCGCCAGCAGCATCAGCGGGGGGGCAGGGGAGACCCAGTACTTC.

This chain connects TRBV5-1 to TRBJ2-3; perhaps TRBD1 as D (6 bases). Trimming took 4 bases from V and 0 from J, leaving 9 bases between them. Germline V gene sequence: CDR1 SGHRS, CDR2 YFSETQ. This CDR3 contains 14 residues. CDR3 sequence reads: CASSPGQSTDTQYF. The CDR3 DNA sequence: TGCGCCAGCAGCCCAGGACAGAGCACAGATACGCAGTATTTT.

The chain recombines TRBV30 with TRBJ1-1; D remains unclear. V shed 4 bases and J shed 4 bases, with 16 bases lying between them. The CDR3 totals 14 residues. In germline, CDR1 is GTSNPN, CDR2 SVGIG (reference sequence). CDR3 coding DNA: TGTGCCTGGACTTCCCCCGCGGGTGGCACTGAAGCTTTCTTT. It codes for CAWTSPAGGTEAFF.

The V and J genes are TRBV5-1 and TRBJ2-7; weak D call: TRBD1 (6 bases). Trimming cost V 4 bases and J 6 bases, with 17 bases left between them. This CDR3 is 14 amino acids long. Germline loops: CDR1 SGHRS, CDR2 YFSETQ. CDR3 amino acids: CASSPRMGAGEQYF. The CDR3, as DNA: TGCGCCAGCAGCCCCCGCATGGGGGCAGGCGAGCAGTACTTC.

V and J are TRBV14 and TRBJ1-3, with TRBD1 matching 12 bases. The germline CDR1 and CDR2 sequences are SGHDN and FVKESK. The CDR3 runs to 14 residues. With V trimmed by 4 bases and J by 9 bases, 4 bases remained unmatched. CDR3 amino acids: CASSLGTGGTTIYF. The CDR3 DNA sequence: TGTGCCAGCAGCCTGGGGACAGGGGGCACCACCATATATTTT.

The rearrangement links TRBV19 to TRBJ2-7; 13 positions agree with TRBD2. V lost 3 bases, J lost 2 bases, and 10 bases stayed unmatched. Germline V gives CDR1 LNHDA, CDR2 SQIVND (reference sequence). The CDR3 is 18 amino acids. The CDR3 region has the DNA TGTGCCAGTAGTATGGCGGGGACTAGCGGGGCCTCCACCTACGAGCAGTACTTC. Translating gives CASSMAGTSGASTYEQYF.

The chain uses TRBV11-3 and TRBJ1-2, with 8 bases fitting TRBD1. J was trimmed by 3 bases and V by 5 bases; bases with no gene match: 8. Germline CDR1 SGHNT, CDR2 YENEEA. The CDR3 contains 15 residues. In DNA form, the CDR3 reads TGTGCCAGCAGCCTCACCTTGACAGGGGACTATGGCTACACCTTC. It translates to CASSLTLTGDYGYTF.

The genes are TRBV11-3 and TRBJ2-7, with TRBD2 identical over 12 bases. After removal of 5 bases from V and 5 bases from J, the junction contained 7 bases not matched to a gene. The CDR3 contains 15 residues. Looked up from germline, CDR1 is SGHNT and CDR2 is YENEEA. CDR3 DNA: TGTGCCAGCAGCCTTCCTAGCGGGGGGGCAGACGAGCAGTACTTC. Protein product: CASSLPSGGADEQYF.

This clone showed up just a few times. This chain links TRBV11-3 with TRBJ1-5; no firm D call. Germline values: CDR1 SGHNT, CDR2 YENEEA. With 0 bases removed from V and 4 bases from J, the gap between germline ends came to 10 bases. The CDR3 length is 15 residues. The CDR3 nucleotides are TGTGCCAGCAGCTTAGAGAGCAATGCAAATCAGCCCCAGCATTTT. Translating it yields CASSLESNANQPQHF.

The chain links TRBV15 to TRBJ1-1; tentatively, D is TRBD1 (6 bases). This CDR3 spans 18 amino acids. Germline CDR1 LNHNV, CDR2 YYDKDF (reference sequence). Trimming stripped 1 base from V and 4 bases from J, with 22 bases between. The CDR3, as DNA: TGTGCCACCAGCAGAGGGCCTACAGGGTTGGTATTTAGCACTGAAGCTTTCTTT. Translating gives CATSRGPTGLVFSTEAFF.

The rearrangement uses TRBV11-3 and TRBJ1-1; possible D gene TRBD1, 5 bases. The length of the CDR3 is 14 residues. Germline V gene data show CDR1 as SGHNT and CDR2 as YENEEA. The V and J ends lost 5 bases and 3 bases respectively, with 13 bases between them. The CDR3 reads CASSPGQTYTEAFF. CDR3 DNA sequence: TGTGCCAGCAGCCCGGGGCAGACTTACACTGAAGCTTTCTTT.

Judged by abundance, this clone is medium-sized. The J gene is TRBJ2-7, the V gene TRBV11-3; 7 bases are shared with TRBD2. The V gene end was trimmed by 4 bases and the J gene end by 5 bases; junction bases not matched to a gene: 8. CDR3 length: 14 amino acids. Per the germline V gene, CDR1 is SGHNT and CDR2 is YENEEA. In DNA, the CDR3 is TGTGCCAGCAGCTCCATCAGCGGGGTCAACGAGCAGTACTTC. It codes for CASSSISGVNEQYF. The whole variable domain, remainder taken from reference TRBV11-3 and TRBJ2-7, is EAGVVQSPRYKIIEKKQPVAFWCNPISGHNTLYWYLQNLGQGPELLIRYENEEAVDDSQLPKDRFSAERLKGVDSTLKIQPAELGDSAVYLCASSSISGVNEQYFGPGTRLTVT.

This clone occurred a few times. This rearrangement joins TRBV6-8 to TRBJ1-6; 10 bases line up with TRBD1. The CDR3 runs to 16 residues. V gave up 8 bases and J gave up 1 base; unmatched junction bases: 5. Germline assignment: CDR1 MNHGY and CDR2 SAAAGT. The DNA of the CDR3 is TGTGCCAGCTCCCGGACAGGGGGTTCCTATAATTCACCCCTCCACTTT. Translated: CASSRTGGSYNSPLHF.

The chain employs TRBV1 and TRBJ2-7; the table assigns TRBD2, which was not confirmed against the DNA. TRBV1 is annotated as a pseudogene. The CDR3 has 13 amino acids. CDR3 protein: CASSHYGGFEQYF. As DNA, the CDR3 is TGCGCCAGCAGCCATTACGGGGGGTTCGAGCAGTACTTC.

This clone has just a few counts. The V gene is TRBV14, the J gene TRBJ1-6; TRBD1 matches at 9 bases. This CDR3 spans 14 amino acids. Trimming cost V 6 bases and J 8 bases; bases outside gene matches: 5. Germline V CDR1 and CDR2: SGHDN, FVKESK. CDR3 residues: CASSPGTGYSPLHF. CDR3 DNA sequence: TGTGCCAGCAGTCCCGGGACAGGGTATTCACCCCTCCACTTT. Together with reference TRBV14 and TRBJ1-6, the CDR3 gives the full variable domain: EAGVTQFPSHSVIEKGQTVTLRCDPISGHDNLYWYRRVMGKEIKFLLHFVKESKQDESGMPNNRFLAERTGGTYSTLKVQPAELEDSGVYFCASSPGTGYSPLHFGNGTRLTVT.

This clone was recorded only once. The V and J genes are TRBV12-5 and TRBJ1-3; D gene uncertain. This CDR3 is built from 13 residues. CDR1 is LGHNT and CDR2 is FRNRAP in the germline V gene. CDR3 sequence: CAAPGASGNTIYF. The CDR3 nucleotides read TGTGCCGCCCCCGGAGCCTCTGGAAACACCATATATTTT.

The chain employs TRBV29-1 and TRBJ1-2; 8 nucleotides match TRBD1. Germline V gene sequence: CDR1 SQVTM, CDR2 ANQGSEA. Trimming at V came to 5 bases and at J to 3 bases, leaving 5 bases not matched to a gene. The CDR3 is made up of 13 amino acids. The CDR3 sequence is CSVTGQGYYGYTF. DNA of the CDR3: TGCAGCGTTACCGGACAGGGATACTATGGCTACACCTTC.

The chain employs TRBV9 and TRBJ2-7; 8 bases map to TRBD1. V trimming: 4 bases; J trimming: 2 bases; junction bases outside the gene matches: 5. CDR1 is SGDLS, CDR2 YYNGEE, per germline. CDR3 length: 14 amino acids. The CDR3 DNA reads as TGTGCCAGCAGCCGGACAGGGAGCACCTACGAGCAGTACTTC. Protein sequence: CASSRTGSTYEQYF.

Comments on this clone: Relative to the germline gene, one junction end is altered; a read error may explain this. The rearrangement uses TRBV6-8 and TRBJ1-2, with D possibly TRBD1 on 5 matching bases. Germline loops: CDR1 MNHGY, CDR2 SAAAGT. The CDR3 is made up of 14 amino acids. The CDR3 loop is CAISPTGGGYGYTF. CDR3 nucleotides: TGTGCCATCAGTCCTACTGGGGGGGGCTATGGCTACACCTTC.

This sequence joins TRBV7-1 and TRBJ2-2, with D uncertain. TRBV7-1 is placed among ORFs of uncertain function. The CDR3 covers 13 residues. Trimming stripped 5 bases from V and 1 base from J, with 5 bases between. This chain's CDR3 is CASSTRNTGELFF. CDR3 DNA: TGTGCCAGCAGCACAAGGAACACCGGGGAGCTGTTTTTT.

The chain uses TRBV6-8 and TRBJ1-5; D is perhaps TRBD1 (6 bases). Trimming took off 7 bases at V and 1 base at J, with 17 bases between the two ends. CDR3 length equals 16 residues. Germline CDR1 is MNHGY and CDR2 is SAAAGT. The CDR3 protein is CASKTGRGSSNQPQHF. The CDR3 coding sequence is TGTGCCAGCAAAACAGGGAGAGGCTCAAGCAATCAGCCCCAGCATTTT.

The gene calls are TRBV4-1 and TRBJ2-2; D gene unclear. The CDR3 runs 16 residues. V lost 1 base, J lost 0 bases, and 9 bases lay in between. Germline V CDR1 and CDR2: MGHRA, YSYEKL. In DNA, the CDR3 is TGCGCCAGCAGCCAAGGTTTAGGAACGAACACCGGGGAGCTGTTTTTT. Translation gives CASSQGLGTNTGELFF.